One sample yielded the 13 T cell receptor beta chains listed below, sequenced in a study of blood T cell repertoires in COVID-19. Sequencing was performed with immunoSEQ multiplex PCR; in TCRdb, only in-frame clones are kept and a portion is missing. The data contain some 150,000 clones, 85% of them singletons. Material: peripheral blood. Source of these receptors: a human donor with acute or convalescent COVID-19. The donor label of this sample is uncertain.

The chain couples TRBV3-1 (or the pseudogene TRBV3-2) to TRBJ2-2, with 9 nucleotides matching TRBD2. The CDR3 totals 15 residues. Trimming took 6 bases from V and 5 from J; bases not matched to a gene: 7. CDR1 is LGHDT and CDR2 is YNNKEL in the germline V gene (reference sequence). DNA for the CDR3: TGTGCCAGCAGACGGGGCGGGAGGGAAACCGGGGAGCTGTTTTTT. Protein: CASRRGGRETGELFF.

The J gene is TRBJ2-7, the V gene TRBV9; 8 bases match TRBD1. In germline, CDR1 is SGDLS, CDR2 YYNGEE. J gave up 5 bases and V 2 bases, and 9 bases lay outside the gene matches. The CDR3 has 15 residues. The CDR3 bases are TGTGCCAGCAGCGTCGGACAGGGCCCAGCGGACGAGCAGTACTTC. Its protein product is CASSVGQGPADEQYF.

The rearrangement links TRBV19 to TRBJ1-2; TRBD1 matches 10 bases. This CDR3 is built from 14 residues. Germline assignment: CDR1 LNHDA and CDR2 SQIVND (reference sequence). The V and J ends lost 4 bases and 6 bases, in that order; junction bases with no gene match: 5. The CDR3 protein is CASSRQGAFNGYTF. The CDR3 DNA reads TGTGCCAGTAGTAGACAGGGGGCGTTTAATGGCTACACCTTC.

This rearrangement joins TRBV18 to TRBJ1-1; D perhaps matches TRBD1 (6 bases). V lost 5 bases and J 0 bases, leaving 7 bases between the germline ends. CDR1 and CDR2 (germline): KGHSH, LQKENI. The CDR3 is made up of 13 amino acids. CDR3 loop: CASSTGLNTEAFF. For the CDR3, the DNA is TGTGCCAGCTCAACAGGGTTGAACACTGAAGCTTTCTTT.

Only one count was recorded for this clone. This chain uses TRBV10-2 with TRBJ1-2, with a weak D call TRBD1 (6 bases). The CDR3 extends over 13 amino acids. V dropped 7 bases and J dropped 8 bases, with 17 bases sitting between them. Germline V lookup: CDR1 WSHSY, CDR2 SAAADI. The CDR3 nucleotides read TGCGCCAGCACCGCGGACAGAGCGGAGGGCTACACCTTC. Translating it yields CASTADRAEGYTF.

This clone was seen a few times. The CDR3 spells CSVLGTSHDEQYF. The CDR3 DNA sequence: TGCAGCGTCCTCGGGACTAGTCACGACGAGCAGTACTTC. V usage is TRBV29-1 and J usage is TRBJ2-7; TRBD2 agrees at 8 bases. The length of the CDR3 is 13 residues. From germline, CDR1 is SQVTM and CDR2 ANQGSEA. The V and J ends lost 6 bases and 5 bases, in that order; junction bases with no gene match: 9.

The gene calls are TRBV30 and TRBJ1-1, with 8 bases that match TRBD1. This CDR3 has 13 amino acids. CDR1 is GTSNPN, CDR2 SVGIG, per germline (reference sequence). With V trimmed by 1 base and J by 10 bases, 8 bases remained unmatched. The CDR3 DNA is TGTGCCTGGAGTGCCGGGACAGGACCAGGAGCTTTCTTT. It yields the protein CAWSAGTGPGAFF.

V and J are TRBV7-9 and TRBJ2-7; D gene unclear. CDR1 SEHNR and CDR2 FQNEAQ come from the germline V gene (reference sequence). The CDR3 has 14 residues. Trimming took 2 bases from V and 6 from J, leaving 14 bases between them. CDR3 region: CASSLIGRLGEQYV. CDR3 coding DNA: TGTGCCAGCAGCTTAATAGGCAGACTGGGCGAGCAGTACGTC.

This chain uses TRBV29-1 with TRBJ2-5; D not resolved. The V and J ends lost 4 bases and 2 bases respectively, with 17 bases between them. This CDR3 is 15 amino acids long. Germline V gene data show CDR1 as SQVTM and CDR2 as ANQGSEA. As DNA, the CDR3 is TGCAGCGTTGGGATCGCCTCAGGTTTACAAGAGACCCAGTACTTC. Translated, it gives CSVGIASGLQETQYF. Filled out from reference TRBV29-1 and TRBJ2-5, the complete variable domain reads SAVISQKPSRDICQRGTSLTIQCQVDSQVTMMFWYRQQPGQSLTLIATANQGSEATYESGFVIDKFPISRPNLTFSTLTVSNMSPEDSSIYLCSVGIASGLQETQYFGPGTRLLVL.

This rearrangement joins TRBV28 to TRBJ1-2; a possible D gene is TRBD1 (6 bases). V was shortened by 8 bases and J by 1 base, with 8 bases between the two germline ends. This CDR3 is 12 amino acids long. The germline V gene encodes CDR1 MDHEN and CDR2 SYDVKM. CDR3 sequence reads: CASDRNNYGYTF. The CDR3, as DNA: TGTGCCAGCGACAGGAATAACTATGGCTACACCTTC.

J is TRBJ2-7 and V is TRBV2; 10 bases match TRBD1. The CDR3 runs to 12 residues. The germline V gene has CDR1 SNHLY and CDR2 FYNNEI. The CDR3 region has the DNA TGTGCCAGCAGTGCCGACAGGGGGCATTCTTTTGTC. Its translation: CASSADRGHSFV.

V is TRBV4-2 and J is TRBJ2-6; no definite D call. The germline gives CDR1 LGHNA, CDR2 YNFKEQ. The CDR3 has 16 amino acids. Trimming stripped 0 bases from V and 2 bases from J, with 8 bases between. The CDR3 sequence: CASSQDSGAGANVLTF. The CDR3 DNA sequence: TGTGCCAGCAGCCAAGACTCAGGTGCTGGGGCCAACGTCCTGACTTTC.

The chain employs TRBV24-1 and TRBJ1-5, with TRBD1 matching over 9 bases. The CDR3 consists of 15 residues. V was clipped by 6 bases and J by 6 bases; unmatched bases: 8. Germline V CDR1 and CDR2: KGHDR, SFDVKD. CDR3 nucleotide sequence: TGTGCCACCAGTCCAAACAGGGGGCGCGGTCAGCCCCAGCATTTT. Amino acids: CATSPNRGRGQPQHF.